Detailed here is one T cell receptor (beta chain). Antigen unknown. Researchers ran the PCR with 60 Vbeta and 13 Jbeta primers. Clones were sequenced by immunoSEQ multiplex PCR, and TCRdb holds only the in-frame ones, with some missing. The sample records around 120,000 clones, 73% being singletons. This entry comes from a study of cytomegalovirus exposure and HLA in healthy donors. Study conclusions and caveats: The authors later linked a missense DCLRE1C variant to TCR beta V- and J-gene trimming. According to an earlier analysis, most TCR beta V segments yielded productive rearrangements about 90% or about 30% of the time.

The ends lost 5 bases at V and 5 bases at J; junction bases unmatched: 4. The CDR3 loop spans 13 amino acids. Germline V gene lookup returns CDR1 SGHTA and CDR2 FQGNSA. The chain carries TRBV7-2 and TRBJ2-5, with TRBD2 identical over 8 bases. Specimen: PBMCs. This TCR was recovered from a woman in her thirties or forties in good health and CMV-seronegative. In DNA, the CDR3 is TGTGCCAGCAGCCGACTAGCGTTGGAGACCCAGTACTTC. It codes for CASSRLALETQYF.